Below are 24 T cell receptor beta chains sequenced from a single sample in a study of cytomegalovirus exposure and HLA in healthy donors. 13 Jbeta primers and 60 Vbeta primers were used for the PCR. Generated by immunoSEQ multiplex PCR, the TCRdb table keeps only in-frame clones and is missing some. This sample has about 120,000 clones, with 80% found just once. Sequences were obtained from PBMCs. The receptors originated from a man aged 25-40 years in good health and CMV-seronegative.

CDR3 DNA sequence: TGTGCCAGCAGCTTTGCTAGCGGTATCTCCTACGAGCAGTACTTC. It specifies CASSFASGISYEQYF. The gene calls are TRBV7-6 and TRBJ2-7, with 7 nucleotides matching TRBD2. CDR1 is SGHVS and CDR2 is FNYEAQ in the germline V gene. J lost 0 bases, V lost 3 bases, and 5 bases had no gene match. The CDR3 has 15 amino acids.

The genes are TRBV6-4 and TRBJ2-3; 11 bases fit TRBD1. From germline, CDR1 is MRHNA and CDR2 SNTAGT. V dropped 6 bases and J dropped 1; count of bases not matched to a gene: 3. CDR3 length: 15 residues. The CDR3 DNA sequence: TGTGCCAGCAGCCCGGGACAGGGGGGCACAGATACGCAGTATTTT. Protein: CASSPGQGGTDTQYF.

This chain connects TRBV10-1 to TRBJ2-2; D possibly corresponds to TRBD1 (7 bases). The CDR3 runs to 13 residues. The germline V and J ends were trimmed by 6 bases and 6 bases, with 11 bases remaining between them. Germline V gene data show CDR1 as WNHNN and CDR2 as SYGVQD (reference sequence). The CDR3 protein is CASRAGGSGELFF. The CDR3 nucleotides read TGCGCCAGCAGGGCAGGGGGGTCCGGGGAGCTGTTTTTT.

The genes are TRBV7-9 and TRBJ2-3; D not resolved. This CDR3 comprises 16 residues. Deletions cut 5 bases from V and 5 bases from J, with 20 bases between. Per the germline V gene, CDR1 is SEHNR and CDR2 is FQNEAQ (reference sequence). CDR3 in DNA: TGTGCCAGCAGCCCGCCCTTAAGCACGTTATTAGATACGCAGTATTTT. It codes for CASSPPLSTLLDTQYF.

CDR3 in DNA: TGTGCCACCACGGTGGAGGGGCTGAACACCGGGGAGCTGTTTTTT. Translated, it gives CATTVEGLNTGELFF. The genes are TRBV2 and TRBJ2-2; weak D call: TRBD2 (6 bases). Germline V gives CDR1 SNHLY, CDR2 FYNNEI. The CDR3 contains 15 residues. The V end was cut by 10 bases, the J end by 1 base, with 16 bases between.

The J gene is TRBJ2-1, the V gene TRBV30; tentatively, D is TRBD2 (5 bases). V shed 5 bases and J shed 2 bases, with 31 bases lying between them. Looked up from germline, CDR1 is GTSNPN and CDR2 is SVGIG (reference sequence). This CDR3 has 20 residues. CDR3 region: CAWGLGMGGWRKDPYNEQFF. In DNA, the CDR3 is TGTGCCTGGGGTCTAGGAATGGGCGGGTGGCGGAAGGATCCCTACAATGAGCAGTTCTTC.

V gene TRBV7-9 combines with J gene TRBJ2-3; tentatively, D is TRBD2 (5 bases). Trimming cost V 5 bases and J 2 bases, with 23 bases left between them. Germline V lookup: CDR1 SEHNR, CDR2 FQNEAQ (reference sequence). This CDR3 spans 18 amino acids. The CDR3 nucleotides are TGTGCCAGCAGCCTCCCGGCGGAAGCGGCAATCTCCACAGATACGCAGTATTTT. Translation: CASSLPAEAAISTDTQYF.

The CDR3 coding sequence is TGTGCCAGCAGCCTTGGGACTAGCGGGAGTTCGGGAGAGACCCAGTACTTC. It is translated as CASSLGTSGSSGETQYF. This rearrangement joins TRBV11-1 to TRBJ2-5; 14 bases line up with TRBD2. This CDR3 is 17 amino acids long. Germline-derived CDR1 and CDR2 are SGHAT and FQDESV (reference sequence). V shed 5 bases, J shed 4 bases, and the junction held 9 bases outside the gene matches. Supplemented by reference TRBV11-1 and TRBJ2-5, the full variable domain reads EAEVAQSPRYKITEKSQAVAFWCDPISGHATLYWYRQILGQGPELLVQFQDESVVDDSQLPKDRFSAERLKGVDSTLKIQPAELGDSAMYLCASSLGTSGSSGETQYFGPGTRLLVL.

The chain carries TRBV6-1 and TRBJ1-5; the match to TRBD1 covers 7 bases. The CDR3 contains 14 residues. V was pared by 4 bases and J by 2 bases, with 2 bases of the junction left unmatched. Germline CDR1 reads MNHNS; CDR2 reads SASEGT. CDR3 loop: CASSVDRGNQPQHF. CDR3 in DNA: TGTGCCAGCAGTGTAGACAGGGGCAATCAGCCCCAGCATTTT.

This chain joins TRBV6-1 and TRBJ2-3, with 10 bases identical to TRBD2. Germline trimming cut 5 bases from V and 3 bases from J; bases unmatched to any gene: 2. This CDR3 comprises 14 residues. Germline V lookup: CDR1 MNHNS, CDR2 SASEGT. CDR3 residues: CASSSSGSTDTQYF. CDR3 sequence (DNA): TGTGCCAGCAGTTCTAGCGGGAGTACAGATACGCAGTATTTT.

J is TRBJ2-1 and V is TRBV19; 16 bases match TRBD2. V lost 4 bases, J lost 4 bases, and 16 bases stayed unmatched. This CDR3 region has 21 residues. CDR1 and CDR2 (germline): LNHDA, SQIVND (reference sequence). CDR3 DNA: TGTGCCAGTAGTACATTCCGACCGGGACTAGCGGGAGGGCCCTCGTACAATGAGCAGTTCTTC. Translated: CASSTFRPGLAGGPSYNEQFF.

This rearrangement joins TRBV7-2 to TRBJ2-7, with 9 bases lining up with TRBD2. The CDR3 covers 14 residues. V lost 5 bases to trimming and J lost 6 bases; unmatched junction nucleotides: 8. The germline V gene encodes CDR1 SGHTA and CDR2 FQGNSA. CDR3 nucleotides: TGTGCCAGCAGCGGAGATCGAGCGGGAGGCGAGCAGTACTTC. Translation gives CASSGDRAGGEQYF.

The V and J genes are TRBV18 and TRBJ2-2; the D gene is possibly TRBD1 (7 bases). The CDR3 runs to 18 residues. V gave up 2 bases and J gave up 0 bases, with 16 bases separating them. Germline V gene data show CDR1 as KGHSH and CDR2 as LQKENI. CDR3 in DNA: TGTGCCAGCTCACCAAGCTTTGTCAGGGGGGCGAACACCGGGGAGCTGTTTTTT. This sequence encodes CASSPSFVRGANTGELFF.

The J gene is TRBJ2-3, the V gene TRBV7-2; TRBD2 agrees at 10 bases. With 1 base clipped from V and 6 bases from J, the junction kept 7 bases outside the gene matches. Germline V gene sequence: CDR1 SGHTA, CDR2 FQGNSA. The CDR3 length is 16 residues. The CDR3 region has the DNA TGTGCCAGCAGCTTAGTACTAGCGGGGCCGGGGGATACGCAGTATTTT. Translated, it gives CASSLVLAGPGDTQYF.

The chain has TRBV19 and TRBJ2-7, with a tentative D call TRBD1 (5 bases). The CDR3 is 12 amino acids. Trimming removed 5 bases at V and 3 bases at J, with 8 bases between. Germline loops: CDR1 LNHDA, CDR2 SQIVND (reference sequence). Here the CDR3 DNA reads TGTGCCAGTAGTGATCAGGGCTACGAGCAGTACTTC. Protein: CASSDQGYEQYF.

J is TRBJ2-5 and V is TRBV6-5, with D perhaps matching TRBD2 (7 bases). Matching the DNA end better, TRBJ2-7 makes the J call doubtful. The V gene's germline CDR1 is MNHEY and CDR2 SVGAGI. The CDR3 has 15 amino acids. CDR3 residues: CASSRGGRSSYEQYF. DNA for the CDR3: TGTGCCAGCAGTAGGGGGGGCCGGAGCTCCTACGAGCAGTACTTC.

DNA for the CDR3: TGTGCCAGCAGTTTATTTACGAGAACCCACAATCAGCCCCAGCATTTT. As protein: CASSLFTRTHNQPQHF. The V call is TRBV28, the J call TRBJ1-5; D is ambiguous. Germline V lookup: CDR1 MDHEN, CDR2 SYDVKM. CDR3 length: 16 amino acids. Trimming took 1 base from V and 3 from J, leaving 13 bases between them.

This chain links TRBV5-4 with TRBJ2-5; 8 nucleotides match TRBD2. The better agreement between TRBJ2-7 and the DNA end casts doubt on the J call. CDR1 and CDR2 (germline): SGHNT, YYREEE (reference sequence). The CDR3 covers 17 residues. The CDR3 coding sequence is TGTGCCAGCAGCTTGGATGCGGCGGGAGGAGTATCCTACGAGCAGTACTTC. Protein: CASSLDAAGGVSYEQYF.

The chain carries TRBV27 and TRBJ2-7, with 9 bases identical to TRBD1. Germline V gene lookup returns CDR1 MNHEY and CDR2 SMNVEV (reference sequence). The J segment lost 4 bases and the V segment lost 6 bases, leaving 7 bases of the junction unmatched. The CDR3 extends over 14 amino acids. The CDR3 DNA reads as TGTGCCAGCAGCGAAGACAGGGGGGAGTACGAGCAGTACTTC. Translation gives CASSEDRGEYEQYF.

This clone was counted between two and nine times. Written as DNA, the CDR3 is TGTGCCAGCAGCTTTCTACAGGGGTGGTACGAGCAGTACTTC. Translating gives CASSFLQGWYEQYF. The chain has TRBV7-2 and TRBJ2-7, with TRBD1 identical over 7 bases. Per germline, CDR1 SGHTA and CDR2 FQGNSA. V lost 3 bases, J lost 4 bases, and 6 bases stayed unmatched. The CDR3 is 14 amino acids.

The V and J genes are TRBV29-1 and TRBJ2-3; 12 nucleotides align to TRBD2. Per the germline V gene, CDR1 is SQVTM and CDR2 is ANQGSEA. The V and J ends lost 6 bases and 3 bases, in that order; junction bases with no gene match: 7. The CDR3 totals 15 residues. This chain's CDR3 is CSVQTSGRATDTQYF. DNA of the CDR3: TGCAGCGTGCAGACTAGCGGGAGAGCGACAGATACGCAGTATTTT.

The V gene is TRBV4-1, the J gene TRBJ2-3; no firm D call. Trimming took off 2 bases at V and 6 bases at J, with 12 bases between the two ends. The V gene's germline CDR1 is MGHRA and CDR2 YSYEKL. The CDR3 spans 14 residues. The CDR3 region is CASSQIFSSDTQYF. DNA for the CDR3: TGCGCCAGCAGCCAAATTTTTTCGTCTGATACGCAGTATTTT.

This clone has just a few counts. The chain combines TRBV20-1 with TRBJ1-5; D gene uncertain. The CDR3 contains 10 residues. The germline V gene has CDR1 DFQATT and CDR2 SNEGSKA (reference sequence). Between the trimmed V and J ends, which lost 5 bases and 8 bases, there was a span of 7 bases. CDR3: CSAGGEPQHF. CDR3 DNA: TGCAGTGCTGGTGGAGAGCCCCAGCATTTT.

This clone was detected a few times. The V gene is TRBV9, the J gene TRBJ2-2, with 7 bases fitting TRBD2. Germline V lookup: CDR1 SGDLS, CDR2 YYNGEE. The ends lost 6 bases at V and 4 bases at J; junction bases unmatched: 3. The CDR3 length is 13 residues. The CDR3 DNA is TGTGCCAGCAACCTAGCGGCCACCGGGGAGCTGTTTTTT. Its translation is CASNLAATGELFF.